These 13 T cell receptor beta chains were all obtained from the same sample, sequenced in a study of OX40 agonist ivuxolimab in advanced cancers. The method was the immunoSEQ multiplex PCR assay. The source is immuneACCESS, and TCRdb retained only in-frame sequences with V and J called. Part of the clones is not carried over; for the studies checked, unresolved V genes explain less than half of this, and the remainder is unexplained. Within this sample are some 70,000 clones, with approximately 78% of them counted one time only. Clones ranked in the top ten supply approximately 0.38% of the sample. Sequences were derived from CD4+ or CD8+ T cells sorted from blood, sampled in a trial of the OX40 agonist ivuxolimab. The source of these receptors is an adult with an advanced solid tumor such as melanoma, head and neck, liver or kidney cancer.

This sequence joins TRBV6-5 and TRBJ2-1; 7 bases are shared with TRBD2. The CDR3 contains 16 residues. The trim removed 4 bases at V and 5 bases at J, leaving 11 bases unmatched. Germline CDR1 is MNHEY and CDR2 is SVGAGI. This CDR3 reads CASSWEGSSPDNEQFF. CDR3 DNA sequence: TGTGCCAGCAGTTGGGAGGGGTCATCTCCTGACAATGAGCAGTTCTTC.

The chain employs TRBV29-1 and TRBJ2-5; 7 positions agree with TRBD1. Germline CDR1 and CDR2: SQVTM and ANQGSEA. V lost 6 bases and J lost 4; bases outside the gene matches: 2. CDR3 length equals 11 residues. CDR3 protein: CSVRTGETQYF. DNA for the CDR3: TGCAGCGTCCGGACAGGAGAGACCCAGTACTTC.

The CDR3 spells CASSSRLTSSYEQYV. CDR3 bases: TGTGCCAGCAGTTCGCGATTGACTAGCTCCTACGAGCAGTACGTC. The chain recombines TRBV27 with TRBJ2-7; perhaps TRBD2 as D (6 bases). V lost 4 bases, J lost 0 bases, and 13 bases lay in between. The germline gives CDR1 MNHEY, CDR2 SMNVEV (reference sequence). The CDR3 length is 15 residues.

Here the CDR3 reads CATSTRPAGGYTF. The CDR3 DNA reads TGTGCCACCTCCACGAGGCCTGCCGGCGGCTACACCTTC. This sequence joins TRBV19 and TRBJ1-2, with no clear D. Germline V lookup: CDR1 LNHDA, CDR2 SQIVND (reference sequence). Trimming cost V 10 bases and J 8 bases, with 20 bases left between them. CDR3 length equals 13 residues. Full variable domain (rest looked up from reference TRBV19 and TRBJ1-2): DGGITQSPKYLFRKEGQNVTLSCEQNLNHDAMYWYRQDPGQGLRLIYYSQIVNDFQKGDIAEGYSVSREKKESFPLTVTSAQKNPTAFYLCATSTRPAGGYTFGSGTRLTVV.

Notes on this clone: The junction and the germline gene differ at one end; a read error may be behind it. This sequence joins TRBV20-1 and TRBJ1-4; possibly TRBD1 for D (5 bases). Per the germline V gene, CDR1 is DFQATT and CDR2 is SNEGSKA (reference sequence). There are 10 residues in the CDR3. CDR3 sequence (DNA): TGCAGTGCCCTACACGGGGACCCTCATTTT. Translation gives CSALHGDPHF.

The chain links TRBV19 to TRBJ1-5; 7 bases align to TRBD1. Per the germline V gene, CDR1 is LNHDA and CDR2 is SQIVND (reference sequence). Unmatched junction bases numbered 2, after V lost 1 base and J lost 2 bases. The CDR3 is made up of 15 amino acids. The CDR3 protein is CASSIGGTGNQPQHF. The CDR3 nucleotides read TGTGCCAGTAGTATAGGGGGGACAGGCAATCAGCCCCAGCATTTT.

V and J are TRBV5-1 and TRBJ2-5; 11 bases align to TRBD2. From germline, CDR1 is SGHRS and CDR2 YFSETQ. After removal of 4 bases from V and 2 bases from J, the junction contained 7 bases not matched to a gene. This CDR3 region has 16 residues. CDR3 in amino acids: CASSRELAGEQETQYF. The CDR3 DNA sequence: TGCGCCAGCAGCAGAGAACTAGCGGGAGAGCAAGAGACCCAGTACTTC.

The chain recombines TRBV5-4 with TRBJ2-1; maybe TRBD1 (5 bases). Germline CDR1 and CDR2: SGHNT and YYREEE (reference sequence). The germline V and J ends were trimmed by 0 bases and 6 bases, with 10 bases remaining between them. The CDR3 has 14 amino acids. This CDR3 reads CASSLDRSINEQFF. Written as DNA, the CDR3 is TGTGCCAGCAGCTTGGACAGGTCCATCAATGAGCAGTTCTTC.

This chain joins TRBV7-2 and TRBJ1-5; TRBD1 matches at 10 bases. V dropped 1 base and J dropped 4; count of bases not matched to a gene: 1. In germline, CDR1 is SGHTA, CDR2 FQGNSA. This CDR3 is 15 amino acids long. CDR3 sequence: CASSLGGQGNQPQHF. CDR3 nucleotide sequence: TGTGCCAGCAGCTTAGGGGGACAGGGGAATCAGCCCCAGCATTTT.

The chain employs TRBV2 and TRBJ2-3; TRBD2 might be the D (5 bases). Trimming shortened V by 0 bases and J by 2 bases, and 12 bases separated the two germline ends. The CDR3 is made up of 16 amino acids. Germline CDR1 and CDR2: SNHLY and FYNNEI. The DNA for the CDR3 is TGTGCCAGCAGTGAAGCGGGTACTAGACCCACAGATACGCAGTATTTT. This sequence encodes CASSEAGTRPTDTQYF.

The chain's CDR3 is CASSSTQGARTEAFF. As DNA, the CDR3 is TGCGCCAGCAGCTCAACACAGGGGGCGCGAACTGAAGCTTTCTTT. The V gene is TRBV5-1, the J gene TRBJ1-1, with 9 bases fitting TRBD1. The CDR3 contains 15 residues. The germline CDR1 and CDR2 sequences are SGHRS and YFSETQ. J lost 5 bases, V lost 3 bases, and 8 bases had no gene match.

The V call is TRBV18, the J call TRBJ2-5, with TRBD1 matching over 9 bases. Germline V CDR1 and CDR2: KGHSH, LQKENI. The CDR3 is 13 residues long. The junction had 4 bases not matched to a gene; V was cut back by 6 bases and J by 5 bases. CDR3: CASSTGGGETQYF. The CDR3 DNA is TGTGCCAGCTCCACAGGGGGCGGCGAGACCCAGTACTTC.

This chain connects TRBV5-1 to TRBJ2-2, with D unresolved. V shed 0 bases and J shed 3 bases, with 6 bases lying between them. Looked up from germline, CDR1 is SGHRS and CDR2 is YFSETQ. The CDR3 length is 14 residues. The chain's CDR3 is CASSLVQYTGELFF. As DNA, the CDR3 is TGCGCCAGCAGCTTGGTACAGTACACCGGGGAGCTGTTTTTT.